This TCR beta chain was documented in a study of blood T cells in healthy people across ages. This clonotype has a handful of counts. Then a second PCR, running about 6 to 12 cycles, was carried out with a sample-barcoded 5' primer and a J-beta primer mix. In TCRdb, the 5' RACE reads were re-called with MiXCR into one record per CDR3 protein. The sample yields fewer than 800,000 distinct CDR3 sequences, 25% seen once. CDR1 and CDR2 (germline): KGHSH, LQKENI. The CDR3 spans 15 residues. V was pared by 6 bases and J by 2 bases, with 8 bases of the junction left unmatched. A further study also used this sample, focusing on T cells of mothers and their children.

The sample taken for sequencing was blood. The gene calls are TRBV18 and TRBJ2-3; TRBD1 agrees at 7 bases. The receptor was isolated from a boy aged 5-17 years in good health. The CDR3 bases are TGTGCCAGCTCGCCCGGGACAGACTACACAGATACGCAGTATTTT. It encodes CASSPGTDYTDTQYF.